This T cell receptor (beta chain) was obtained from a study of T cell repertoires in ileal Crohn's disease. Overall study context: Operated complications were stricturing disease (approximately 61%) and penetrating disease (approximately 39%).

Turning to this clone: No antigen is known for it.

CDR3 size: 14 residues. Germline V CDR1 and CDR2: SGHDN, FVKESK. The V and J ends lost 1 base and 5 bases respectively, with 11 bases between them. TCRdb's table, derived via immunoSEQ multiplex PCR, lists solely in-frame clones and lacks some. This table has about 8,400 clones, more than 75% appearing once. Overall study findings and caveats: Active smokers at surgery had more clonal expansions than non-smokers. Sorted CD8 T cells held more high-frequency clones than CD4.

The chain recombines TRBV14 with TRBJ1-2; D unresolved. The sequenced sample was ileal tissue. The TCR originated in an adult with Crohn's disease. CDR3 DNA: TGTGCCAGCAGCCAAGTCGCCACAGCGTATGGCTACACCTTC. Encoded protein: CASSQVATAYGYTF.